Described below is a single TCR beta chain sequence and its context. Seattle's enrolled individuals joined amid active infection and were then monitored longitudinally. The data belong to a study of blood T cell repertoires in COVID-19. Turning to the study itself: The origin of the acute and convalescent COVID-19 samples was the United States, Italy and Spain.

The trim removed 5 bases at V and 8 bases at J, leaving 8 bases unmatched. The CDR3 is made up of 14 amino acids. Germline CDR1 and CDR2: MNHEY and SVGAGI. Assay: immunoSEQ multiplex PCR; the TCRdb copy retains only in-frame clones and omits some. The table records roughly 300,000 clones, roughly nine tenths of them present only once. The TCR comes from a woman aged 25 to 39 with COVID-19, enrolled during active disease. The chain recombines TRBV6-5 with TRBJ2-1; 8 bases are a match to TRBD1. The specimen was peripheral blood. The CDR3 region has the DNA TGTGCCAGCAGTCAAAGGACAGGGTGGCATGAGCAGTTCTTC. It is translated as CASSQRTGWHEQFF.